This T cell receptor (beta chain) was sequenced for a study of blood T cell repertoires in COVID-19. Study information: Samples of COVID-19 (acute and convalescent) were obtained from the United States, Italy and Spain. The analysed material was cDNA or gDNA that came from T cells, B-cell-depleted T cells, or PBMCs.

Per the study methods: Amplification from reference gene primers served as the basis for estimated nucleated cell counts. Data came from immunoSEQ multiplex PCR; TCRdb stores just in-frame clones and leaves some out. The V and J calls and clone size come from that table; D and trimming were worked out from the DNA. The sample yields fewer than 300,000 clones, roughly 90% seen once. The CDR3 totals 14 residues. V trimming: 6 bases; J trimming: 7 bases; junction bases outside the gene matches: 10. Looked up from germline, CDR1 is MNHEY and CDR2 is SMNVEV (reference sequence). The chain recombines TRBV27 with TRBJ2-7; TRBD2 aligns across 9 bases. The TCR originated in a man aged 18 to 35 with active or convalescent COVID-19. Sequencing input: peripheral blood. This CDR3 reads CASSWSGGRGEQYF. In DNA form, the CDR3 reads TGTGCCAGCAGCTGGAGCGGGGGGCGCGGGGAGCAGTACTTC.